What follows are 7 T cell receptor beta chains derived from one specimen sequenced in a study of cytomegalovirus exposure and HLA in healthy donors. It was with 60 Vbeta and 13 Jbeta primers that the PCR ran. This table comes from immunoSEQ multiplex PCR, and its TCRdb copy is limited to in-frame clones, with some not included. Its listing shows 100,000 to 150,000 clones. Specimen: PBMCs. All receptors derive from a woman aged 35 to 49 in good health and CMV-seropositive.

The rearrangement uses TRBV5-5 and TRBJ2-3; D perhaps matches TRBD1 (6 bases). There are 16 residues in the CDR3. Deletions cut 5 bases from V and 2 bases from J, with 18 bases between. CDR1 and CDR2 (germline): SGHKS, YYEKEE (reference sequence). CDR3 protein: CASSSDLGQNTDTQYF. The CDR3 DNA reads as TGTGCCAGCAGTTCGGATCTGGGACAAAACACAGATACGCAGTATTTT.

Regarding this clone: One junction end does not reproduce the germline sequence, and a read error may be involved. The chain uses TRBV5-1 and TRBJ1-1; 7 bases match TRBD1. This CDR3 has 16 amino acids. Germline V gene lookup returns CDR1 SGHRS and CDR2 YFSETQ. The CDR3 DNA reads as TGCGCCAGCAGCTTGGCTTACAGGGGTAGTGACACTGAAGCTTCCTTT. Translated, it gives CASSLAYRGSDTEASF.

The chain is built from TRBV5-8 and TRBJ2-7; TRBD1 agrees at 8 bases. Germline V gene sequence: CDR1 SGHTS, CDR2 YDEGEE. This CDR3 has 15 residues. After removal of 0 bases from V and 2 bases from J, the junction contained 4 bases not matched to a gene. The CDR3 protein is CASSLGQGRAYEQYF. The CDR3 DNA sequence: TGTGCCAGCAGCTTGGGACAGGGGAGAGCCTACGAGCAGTACTTC.

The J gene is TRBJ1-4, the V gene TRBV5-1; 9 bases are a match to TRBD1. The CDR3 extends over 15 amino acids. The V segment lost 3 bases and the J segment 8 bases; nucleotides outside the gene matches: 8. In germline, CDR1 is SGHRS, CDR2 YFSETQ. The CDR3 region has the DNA TGCGCCAGCAGCTCAACACAGGGGGCTCGGGAAAAACTGTTTTTT. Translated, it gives CASSSTQGAREKLFF.

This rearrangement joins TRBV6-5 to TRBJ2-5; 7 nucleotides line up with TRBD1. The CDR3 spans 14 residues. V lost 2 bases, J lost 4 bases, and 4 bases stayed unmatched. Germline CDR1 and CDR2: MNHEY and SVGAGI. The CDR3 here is CASSYTDRAETQYF. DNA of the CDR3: TGTGCCAGCAGTTACACTGACAGGGCAGAGACCCAGTACTTC.

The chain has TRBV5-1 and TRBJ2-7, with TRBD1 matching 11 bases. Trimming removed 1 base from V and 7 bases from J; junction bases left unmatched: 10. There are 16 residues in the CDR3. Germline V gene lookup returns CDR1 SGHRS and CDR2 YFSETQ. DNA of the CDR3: TGCGCCAGCAGCTTGACCCTCTCCCGGGACAGGGGGGAGCAGTACTTC. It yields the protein CASSLTLSRDRGEQYF. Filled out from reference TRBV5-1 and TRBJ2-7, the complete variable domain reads KAGVTQTPRYLIKTRGQQVTLSCSPISGHRSVSWYQQTPGQGLQFLFEYFSETQRNKGNFPGRFSGRQFSNSRSEMNVSTLELGDSALYLCASSLTLSRDRGEQYFGPGTRLTVT.

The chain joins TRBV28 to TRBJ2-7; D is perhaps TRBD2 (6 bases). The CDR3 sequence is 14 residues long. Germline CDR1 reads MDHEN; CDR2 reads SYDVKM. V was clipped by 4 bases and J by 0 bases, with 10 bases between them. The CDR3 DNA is TGTGCCAGCAGTTATAGCGGAAACTCCTACGAGCAGTACTTC. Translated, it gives CASSYSGNSYEQYF.